These 19 T cell receptor beta chains originate from one sample sequenced in a study of blood T cell repertoires in COVID-19. Produced via immunoSEQ multiplex PCR; TCRdb's table is partial and in-frame only. The repertoire includes 240,000 or so clones, roughly 80% of them detected once, and roughly 3.2% sits in the top ten. The sequenced material came from peripheral blood. These receptor sequences come from a woman in her late teens or twenties with acute or convalescent COVID-19.

V is TRBV7-2 and J is TRBJ2-3; TRBD2 agrees at 12 bases. Per the germline V gene, CDR1 is SGHTA and CDR2 is FQGNSA. This CDR3 comprises 16 residues. J lost 7 bases, V lost 4 bases, and 9 bases had no gene match. The CDR3 here is CASSSLAGGERYTQYF. The CDR3 DNA sequence: TGTGCCAGCAGCTCACTAGCGGGAGGTGAGAGATATACGCAGTATTTT.

The genes are TRBV18 and TRBJ2-5, with D unclear. From germline, CDR1 is KGHSH and CDR2 LQKENI. CDR3 size: 13 residues. The ends were cut back, 5 bases at V and 1 base at J, with 8 bases in the middle. CDR3 DNA: TGTGCCAGCTCATCCCAATTCCAAGAGACCCAGTACTTC. Its protein product is CASSSQFQETQYF.

The gene calls are TRBV20-1 and TRBJ1-1; no definite D call. Per the germline V gene, CDR1 is DFQATT and CDR2 is SNEGSKA (reference sequence). CDR3 length: 13 residues. Trimming stripped 3 bases from V and 5 bases from J, with 13 bases between. The CDR3 nucleotides read TGCAGTGCTAGTGGCAAAACGAGGACTGAAGCTTTCTTT. It specifies CSASGKTRTEAFF.

V is TRBV27 and J is TRBJ2-7, with D possibly TRBD1 on 6 matching bases. Between the trimmed V and J ends, which lost 8 bases and 3 bases, there was a span of 20 bases. The CDR3 is made up of 15 amino acids. The germline V gene encodes CDR1 MNHEY and CDR2 SMNVEV (reference sequence). The CDR3 bases are TGTGCCAGCCACCCGATGGGGGACAAAGACTACGAGCAGTACTTC. It codes for CASHPMGDKDYEQYF.

The chain couples TRBV19 to TRBJ2-1; weak D call: TRBD1 (5 bases). CDR1 is LNHDA, CDR2 SQIVND, per germline (reference sequence). The CDR3 is 12 residues long. Trimming pared 3 bases from V and 9 bases from J, leaving 9 bases between. DNA for the CDR3: TGTGCCAGTAGTATCCAGGGTGCTGAGCAGTTCTTC. Amino acid sequence: CASSIQGAEQFF.

The chain recombines TRBV18 with TRBJ1-1; no reliable D call. With 1 base removed from V and 1 base from J, the gap between germline ends came to 16 bases. The CDR3 is 17 residues long. Germline V lookup: CDR1 KGHSH, CDR2 LQKENI. The CDR3 coding sequence is TGTGCCAGCTCACCACAGAGGGCGCGGCTCGAGAACACTGAAGCTTTCTTT. This translates into CASSPQRARLENTEAFF. The whole variable domain, filled in from reference TRBV18 and TRBJ1-1, reads NAGVMQNPRHLVRRRGQEARLRCSPMKGHSHVYWYRQLPEEGLKFMVYLQKENIIDESGMPKERFSAEFPKEGPSILRIQQVVRGDSAAYFCASSPQRARLENTEAFFGQGTRLTVV.

The table lists this clone with a count of one. This chain joins TRBV3-1 (or the pseudogene TRBV3-2) and TRBJ1-6; no reliable D call. Germline CDR1 reads LGHDT; CDR2 reads YNNKEL (reference sequence). V was pared by 0 bases and J by 9 bases, with 6 bases between. This CDR3 has 13 residues. Here the CDR3 reads CASSQERGSPLHF. The CDR3 DNA is TGTGCCAGCAGCCAAGAGCGGGGTTCACCCCTCCACTTT.

The chain employs TRBV12-3 or TRBV12-4 and TRBJ2-7; 9 nucleotides align to TRBD2. The CDR3 sequence is 13 residues long. Losses at the gene ends were 4 bases for V and 6 bases for J; bases not matched to a gene: 4. The CDR3 here is CASSSGLAPEQYF. The CDR3, as DNA: TGTGCCAGCAGTTCTGGACTAGCGCCCGAGCAGTACTTC.

The sample holds a few counts of this clone. V and J are TRBV25-1 and TRBJ1-1, with 9 bases fitting TRBD1. In germline, CDR1 is MGHDK, CDR2 SYGVNS. The trim removed 10 bases at V and 6 bases at J, leaving 9 bases unmatched. This CDR3 region has 13 residues. Here the CDR3 reads CATLGQGRSEAFF. CDR3 in DNA: TGTGCCACACTAGGACAGGGGAGGTCTGAAGCTTTCTTT.

This chain joins TRBV28 and TRBJ2-3; 7 nucleotides align to TRBD1. Germline assignment: CDR1 MDHEN and CDR2 SYDVKM. After removal of 6 bases from V and 2 bases from J, the junction contained 5 bases not matched to a gene. There are 14 residues in the CDR3. As DNA, the CDR3 is TGTGCCAGCAGCTGGGACAGCCTCACAGATACGCAGTATTTT. It is translated as CASSWDSLTDTQYF.

The V and J genes are TRBV4-1 and TRBJ1-5, with a tentative D call TRBD1 (5 bases). Trimming pared 0 bases from V and 6 bases from J, leaving 15 bases between. The germline V gene has CDR1 MGHRA and CDR2 YSYEKL. This CDR3 spans 16 amino acids. The CDR3 sequence is CASSQDVGASGQPQHF. In nucleotides, the CDR3 is TGCGCCAGCAGCCAAGATGTTGGGGCGTCAGGTCAGCCCCAGCATTTT.

V is TRBV9 and J is TRBJ2-5; D gene uncertain. Between the trimmed V and J ends, which lost 1 base and 2 bases, there was a span of 6 bases. The germline gives CDR1 SGDLS, CDR2 YYNGEE. The CDR3 has 13 residues. This CDR3 reads CASSVIPQETQYF. In nucleotides, the CDR3 is TGTGCCAGCAGCGTAATCCCACAAGAGACCCAGTACTTC.

The genes are TRBV28 and TRBJ2-1; D is perhaps TRBD2 (5 bases). The CDR3 contains 13 residues. Trimming left V 6 bases short and J 4 bases short, with 10 bases between. CDR1 is MDHEN and CDR2 is SYDVKM in the germline V gene. Here the CDR3 DNA reads TGTGCCAGCAGGCGAGGGATTTACAATGAGCAGTTCTTC. Protein sequence: CASRRGIYNEQFF.

This chain joins TRBV11-2 and TRBJ2-7; D not resolved. The V end lost 2 bases, the J end lost 5 bases, and 16 bases lay between the germline ends. Germline V gene data show CDR1 as SGHAT and CDR2 as FQNNGV. The CDR3 is 15 amino acids. The CDR3 DNA follows: TGTGCCAGCAGCTTACCCAGTTCCCTGGCTCACGAGCAGTACTTC. It yields the protein CASSLPSSLAHEQYF.

The chain couples TRBV6-5 to TRBJ2-1; tentative D call: TRBD1 (6 bases). CDR1 is MNHEY, CDR2 SVGAGI, per germline. The length of the CDR3 is 15 residues. Between the trimmed V and J ends, which lost 5 bases and 4 bases, there was a span of 15 bases. The CDR3 is CASSRKGVGYNEQFF. DNA of the CDR3: TGTGCCAGCAGTCGTAAGGGGGTTGGTTACAATGAGCAGTTCTTC.

This clone was detected a few times. This sequence joins TRBV5-5 and TRBJ2-7, with D perhaps matching TRBD1 (6 bases). This CDR3 has 16 residues. V lost 0 bases and J lost 0, with 13 bases in between. CDR1 is SGHKS, CDR2 YYEKEE, per germline (reference sequence). The CDR3, as DNA: TGTGCCAGCAGCTTGGGATGGGACACCCTCTCCTACGAGCAGTACTTC. It is translated as CASSLGWDTLSYEQYF.

This chain uses TRBV19 with TRBJ1-2; D unresolved. This CDR3 contains 15 residues. Germline values: CDR1 LNHDA, CDR2 SQIVND (reference sequence). Trimming removed 0 bases from V and 3 bases from J, with 11 bases in between. The CDR3 sequence: CASSIDTSAYYGYTF. The CDR3 region has the DNA TGTGCCAGTAGTATAGACACTTCCGCTTACTATGGCTACACCTTC.

This clone was observed a few times. The chain links TRBV5-6 to TRBJ1-2; the match to TRBD1 covers 9 bases. J lost 5 bases, V lost 5 bases, and 10 bases had no gene match. Germline assignment: CDR1 SGHDT and CDR2 YYEEEE. The CDR3 is 15 residues long. In nucleotides, the CDR3 is TGTGCCAGCAGACAACCGGGACAGGGCTTTTATGGCTACACCTTC. Translated: CASRQPGQGFYGYTF. Full variable domain (rest looked up from reference TRBV5-6 and TRBJ1-2): DAGVTQSPTHLIKTRGQQVTLRCSPKSGHDTVSWYQQALGQGPQFIFQYYEEEERQRGNFPDRFSGHQFPNYSSELNVNALLLGDSALYLCASRQPGQGFYGYTFGSGTRLTVV.

The gene calls are TRBV4-2 and TRBJ2-5; D not resolved. The germline V and J ends were trimmed by 1 base and 1 base, with 19 bases remaining between them. CDR3 length: 18 residues. CDR1 and CDR2 from the germline V gene are LGHNA and YNFKEQ. CDR3 region: CASSQAPLLTKTQETQYF. The CDR3 region has the DNA TGTGCCAGCAGCCAAGCCCCCCTACTAACCAAAACCCAAGAGACCCAGTACTTC.